These 5 T cell receptor beta chains came from one sample sequenced in a study of cytomegalovirus exposure and HLA in healthy donors. A multiplex PCR was run with 60 Vbeta primers and 13 Jbeta primers. The method was immunoSEQ multiplex PCR; TCRdb's version includes in-frame clones alone and lacks a portion of them. The sample carries approximately 140,000 clones, approximately 82% recorded once. Sequenced sample: PBMCs. The receptor set was obtained from a man in his forties or fifties in good health and CMV-seronegative.

V is TRBV7-8 and J is TRBJ1-2; D is possibly TRBD1 (5 bases). Between the trimmed V and J ends, which lost 0 bases and 7 bases, there was a span of 15 bases. CDR3 length: 15 residues. Germline V gene lookup returns CDR1 SGHVS and CDR2 FQNEAQ. Written as DNA, the CDR3 is TGTGCCAGCAGCTTAGCCGTCAGGGCATACGGTGGCTACACCTTC. Amino acids: CASSLAVRAYGGYTF.

The gene calls are TRBV15 and TRBJ1-4; D possibly corresponds to TRBD1 (5 bases). The CDR3 extends over 18 amino acids. V lost 1 base and J 0 bases, leaving 15 bases between the germline ends. The germline CDR1 and CDR2 sequences are LNHNV and YYDKDF (reference sequence). The CDR3 DNA is TGTGCCACCAGCAGAGCCAGGGTAGGGCCTGCAACTAATGAAAAACTGTTTTTT. This codes for CATSRARVGPATNEKLFF.

The gene calls are TRBV6-5 and TRBJ2-7; a possible D gene is TRBD1 (6 bases). The CDR3 runs to 14 residues. Deletions cut 5 bases from V and 2 bases from J, with 13 bases between. Per the germline V gene, CDR1 is MNHEY and CDR2 is SVGAGI. DNA for the CDR3: TGTGCCAGCAGTGCCCCGGACAGAGCCTACGAGCAGTACTTC. This codes for CASSAPDRAYEQYF.

This chain connects TRBV5-1 to TRBJ1-6; D not certain. The CDR3 extends over 17 amino acids. Germline CDR1 SGHRS, CDR2 YFSETQ. The V and J ends lost 3 bases and 8 bases respectively, with 21 bases between them. The CDR3, as DNA: TGCGCCAGCAGCTCTGGTGGTGCCCTCACTCTGGATTCACCCCTCCACTTT. Translation: CASSSGGALTLDSPLHF.

This chain connects TRBV9 to TRBJ2-1, with D possibly TRBD2 on 5 matching bases. The CDR3 consists of 14 residues. Deletions cut 0 bases from V and 10 bases from J, with 14 bases between. Germline values: CDR1 SGDLS, CDR2 YYNGEE. In DNA form, the CDR3 reads TGTGCCAGCAGCGTAGCAGCGAGCGGAGGCGAGCAGTTCTTC. Translated: CASSVAASGGEQFF. The variable domain in full, with the rest retrieved from reference TRBV9 and TRBJ2-1, is DSGVTQTPKHLITATGQRVTLRCSPRSGDLSVYWYQQSLDQGLQFLIQYYNGEERAKGNILERFSAQQFPDLHSELNLSSLELGDSALYFCASSVAASGGEQFFGPGTRLTVL.